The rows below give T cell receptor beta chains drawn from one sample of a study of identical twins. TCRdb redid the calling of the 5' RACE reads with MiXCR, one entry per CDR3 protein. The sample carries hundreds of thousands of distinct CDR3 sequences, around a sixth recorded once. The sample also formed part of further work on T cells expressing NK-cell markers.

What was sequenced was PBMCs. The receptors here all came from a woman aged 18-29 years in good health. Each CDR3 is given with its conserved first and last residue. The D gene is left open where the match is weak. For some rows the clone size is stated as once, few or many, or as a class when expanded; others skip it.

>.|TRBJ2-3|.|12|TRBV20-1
TGCAGTGCTAGCGGGATGGGAGATACGCAGTATTTT
CSASGMGDTQYF
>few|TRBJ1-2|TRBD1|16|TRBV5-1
TGCGCCAGCAAACGGACAGGGGGCGCGAGGGACTATGGCTACACCTTC
CASKRTGGARDYGYTF
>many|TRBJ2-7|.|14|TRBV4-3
TGCGCCAGCAGCCAAGTTACCGGCTCCTACGAGCAGTACTTC
CASSQVTGSYEQYF
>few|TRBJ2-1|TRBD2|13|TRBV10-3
TGTGCCCCGCGGACTAGCGGTGACAATGAGCAGTTCTTC
CAPRTSGDNEQFF
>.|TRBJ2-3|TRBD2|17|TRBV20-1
TGCAGTCCCGGGACTAGCGGGGGAAACTTGAGGACAGATACGCAGTATTTT
CSPGTSGGNLRTDTQYF
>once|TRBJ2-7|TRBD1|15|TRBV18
TGTGCCAGCTCACCCACGACAGGGGCATCCTACGAGCAGTACTTC
CASSPTTGASYEQYF
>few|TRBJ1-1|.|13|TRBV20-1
TGCAGTGCTAGACGGACGTCGAACACTGAAGCTTTCTTT
CSARRTSNTEAFF
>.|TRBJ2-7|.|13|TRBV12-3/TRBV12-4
TGTGCCGGCAGACACGATACAGGGTTCAAGCAGTACTTC
CAGRHDTGFKQYF
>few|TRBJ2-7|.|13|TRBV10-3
TGTGCCATCAAAGAAGGCGGAGCCTACGAGCAGTACTTC
CAIKEGGAYEQYF
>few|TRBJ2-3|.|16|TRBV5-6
TGTGCCAGCAGCTTTGGAGGGGTCCACGTTTTGAATACGCAGTATTTT
CASSFGGVHVLNTQYF
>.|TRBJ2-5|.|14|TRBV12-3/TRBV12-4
TGTGCCAGCAGTTTAAACGGGGATCAAGAGACCCAGTACTTC
CASSLNGDQETQYF
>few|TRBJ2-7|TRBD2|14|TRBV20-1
TGCAGTGCGGGAGGAGCGGGAGCCGGCTACGAGCAGTACTTC
CSAGGAGAGYEQYF
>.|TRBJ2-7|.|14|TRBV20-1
TGCAGTGCTAGAGTGGAGGGGCGCGGGTACGAGCAGTACTTC
CSARVEGRGYEQYF
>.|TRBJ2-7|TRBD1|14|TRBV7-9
TGTGCCAGCACGGGGGCAGGGGGCCGCTACGAGCAGTACTTC
CASTGAGGRYEQYF
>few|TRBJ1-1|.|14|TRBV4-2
TGTGCCAGCAGCCAAGACAGCGTTAACACTGAAGCTTTCTTT
CASSQDSVNTEAFF
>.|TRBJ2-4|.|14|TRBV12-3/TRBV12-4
TGTGCCAGCAGTCGTGGAACTGGGGGGAACATTCAGTACTTC
CASSRGTGGNIQYF